These 24 T cell receptor beta chains came from one sample sequenced in a study of OX40 agonist ivuxolimab in advanced cancers. The library relied on the immunoSEQ multiplex PCR assay. Imported from immuneACCESS, the table was reduced by TCRdb to in-frame sequences with V and J called. These copies leave out some clones; in studies compared against another copy, an unresolved V gene accounts for under half, and the cause of the remainder is not known. For this sample there are about 68,000 clones; around nine tenths appear just once. The top ten clones comprise roughly 2% of the sample. This specimen was CD4+ or CD8+ T cells sorted from blood, taken in a trial of the OX40 agonist ivuxolimab. These receptors were obtained from an adult with an advanced solid tumor such as melanoma, head and neck, liver or kidney cancer.

The chain links TRBV9 to TRBJ1-3; D gene unclear. The CDR3 has 14 amino acids. Germline CDR1 SGDLS, CDR2 YYNGEE. V dropped 5 bases and J dropped 0 bases, with 9 bases sitting between them. Written as DNA, the CDR3 is TGTGCCAGCAGTATTCAGGACTCTGGAAACACCATATATTTT. This gives the protein CASSIQDSGNTIYF.

This chain links TRBV6-1 with TRBJ2-1; 8 bases are a match to TRBD2. V dropped 6 bases and J dropped 8; count of bases not matched to a gene: 9. CDR3 length equals 14 residues. The germline CDR1 and CDR2 sequences are MNHNS and SASEGT. The CDR3 DNA is TGTGCCAGCAGCAAGCGGGAGTGGTTCTATGAGCAGTTCTTC. Encoded protein: CASSKREWFYEQFF.

This sequence joins TRBV29-1 and TRBJ1-1, with 8 bases identical to TRBD1. The CDR3 is made up of 12 amino acids. Trimming took 6 bases from V and 6 from J; bases not matched to a gene: 6. In germline, CDR1 is SQVTM, CDR2 ANQGSEA. The DNA of the CDR3 is TGCAGCGTATCAGGGGGCCGGTCTGAAGCTTTCTTT. It yields the protein CSVSGGRSEAFF.

The J gene is TRBJ2-5, the V gene TRBV11-2, with 11 bases aligning to TRBD1. The J call may be in error: the DNA end matches TRBJ2-7 better. CDR3 length: 15 amino acids. In germline, CDR1 is SGHAT, CDR2 FQNNGV. The CDR3 protein is CASSYRDRGAHEQYF. CDR3 in DNA: TGTGCCAGCAGCTACCGGGACAGGGGGGCGCACGAGCAGTACTTC.

V is TRBV30 and J is TRBJ2-7, with D unclear. The germline V and J ends were trimmed by 1 base and 3 bases, with 16 bases remaining between them. The germline V gene encodes CDR1 GTSNPN and CDR2 SVGIG (reference sequence). The CDR3 covers 15 residues. CDR3 nucleotide sequence: TGTGCCTGGAGTGGATCTGCGACCGGGCGCTACGAGCAGTACTTC. This translates into CAWSGSATGRYEQYF.

This rearrangement joins TRBV7-3 to TRBJ2-4; D may correspond to TRBD1 or TRBD2 (7 bases each). This CDR3 has 13 residues. The germline V and J ends were trimmed by 5 bases and 8 bases, with 13 bases remaining between them. In germline, CDR1 is SGHTA, CDR2 FQGTGA. The CDR3 sequence is CASSATGRDIQYF. For the CDR3, the DNA is TGTGCCAGCAGCGCGACAGGGAGGGACATTCAGTACTTC.

The V call is TRBV6-5, the J call TRBJ1-5, with D unresolved. The germline V gene has CDR1 MNHEY and CDR2 SVGAGI. The CDR3 has 10 amino acids. Trimming pared 5 bases from V and 7 bases from J, leaving 3 bases between. This CDR3 is CASSLQPQHF. The CDR3 DNA reads as TGTGCCAGCAGTCTACAGCCCCAGCATTTT.

The chain has TRBV5-6 and TRBJ2-7; D perhaps matches TRBD2 (5 bases). The CDR3 consists of 15 residues. The germline V and J ends were trimmed by 2 bases and 6 bases, with 18 bases remaining between them. The germline gives CDR1 SGHDT, CDR2 YYEEEE. CDR3 loop: CASSFPAGVAGEQYF. The DNA for the CDR3 is TGTGCCAGCAGCTTCCCGGCTGGGGTGGCGGGCGAGCAGTACTTC.

The chain couples TRBV29-1 to TRBJ1-5; TRBD1 is a possible D gene (5 bases). The V gene lost 6 bases and the J gene lost 0 bases, with 12 bases spanning the gap. This CDR3 spans 14 amino acids. The germline CDR1 and CDR2 sequences are SQVTM and ANQGSEA. CDR3 coding DNA: TGCAGCGTGGCCACAGGTTATAGCAATCAGCCCCAGCATTTT. Encoded protein: CSVATGYSNQPQHF.

This clone has a single count. J is TRBJ1-3 and V is TRBV6-6, with a weak D call TRBD1 (6 bases). The germline CDR1 and CDR2 sequences are MNHNY and SVGAGI (reference sequence). The CDR3 contains 15 residues. Trimming pared 7 bases from V and 3 bases from J, leaving 16 bases between. This chain's CDR3 is CASTSRGAVGNTIYF. The CDR3 coding sequence is TGTGCCAGCACCTCCCGGGGGGCGGTTGGAAACACCATATATTTT.

In DNA, the CDR3 is TGCGCCAGCAGCCAGCTACCGGGACCCCTCATAGATACGCAGTATTTT. Protein sequence: CASSQLPGPLIDTQYF. The chain couples TRBV4-1 to TRBJ2-3; D assignment may be TRBD1 or TRBD2 (5 bases each). Per the germline V gene, CDR1 is MGHRA and CDR2 is YSYEKL. With 3 bases removed from V and 5 bases from J, the gap between germline ends came to 18 bases. The CDR3 covers 16 residues.

The genes are TRBV19 and TRBJ1-5; no clear D gene. Trimming took off 3 bases at V and 3 bases at J, with 18 bases between the two ends. The CDR3 is 17 residues long. Germline loops: CDR1 LNHDA, CDR2 SQIVND (reference sequence). Here the CDR3 reads CASSILGRSNFNQPQHF. As DNA, the CDR3 is TGTGCCAGTAGTATTCTAGGCCGCTCAAATTTCAATCAGCCCCAGCATTTT.

The chain carries TRBV5-1 and TRBJ2-7; 11 positions agree with TRBD1. The junction had 8 bases not matched to a gene; V was cut back by 4 bases and J by 2 bases. Germline V gene sequence: CDR1 SGHRS, CDR2 YFSETQ. The CDR3 runs 16 residues. In nucleotides, the CDR3 is TGCGCCAGCAGCGGACTCCCGGGACAGGGGGCCTACGAGCAGTACTTC. It encodes CASSGLPGQGAYEQYF. Supplemented by reference TRBV5-1 and TRBJ2-7, the full variable domain reads KAGVTQTPRYLIKTRGQQVTLSCSPISGHRSVSWYQQTPGQGLQFLFEYFSETQRNKGNFPGRFSGRQFSNSRSEMNVSTLELGDSALYLCASSGLPGQGAYEQYFGPGTRLTVT.

V is TRBV4-2 and J is TRBJ1-1; TRBD1 is a possible D gene (5 bases). CDR1 and CDR2 (germline): LGHNA, YNFKEQ. Between the trimmed V and J ends, which lost 2 bases and 6 bases, there was a span of 13 bases. CDR3 length: 14 residues. The CDR3 nucleotides read TGTGCCAGCAGCCAATACTCAGGGATAGCTGAAGCTTTCTTT. Encoded protein: CASSQYSGIAEAFF.

This chain links TRBV5-6 with TRBJ2-5; no firm D call. V lost 2 bases, J lost 5 bases, and 7 bases lay in between. CDR3 length: 12 amino acids. The germline gives CDR1 SGHDT, CDR2 YYEEEE. CDR3 in amino acids: CASSFVGETQYF. The CDR3, as DNA: TGTGCCAGCAGCTTTGTAGGGGAGACCCAGTACTTC.

The chain employs TRBV27 and TRBJ1-4; 10 positions agree with TRBD1. The ends lost 1 base at V and 6 bases at J; junction bases unmatched: 2. CDR1 is MNHEY and CDR2 is SMNVEV in the germline V gene (reference sequence). This CDR3 comprises 15 residues. CDR3 sequence (DNA): TGTGCCAGCAGTTTATGGGGGACAGGGGATGAAAAACTGTTTTTT. Translated: CASSLWGTGDEKLFF.

The V gene is TRBV5-4, the J gene TRBJ1-3, with 8 bases that match TRBD1. From germline, CDR1 is SGHNT and CDR2 YYREEE (reference sequence). CDR3 length equals 17 residues. With 0 bases clipped from V and 3 bases from J, the junction kept 8 bases outside the gene matches. CDR3: CASSLGTGPNGGNTIYF. CDR3 sequence (DNA): TGTGCCAGCAGCTTGGGGACAGGGCCCAACGGTGGAAACACCATATATTTT.

The gene calls are TRBV6-1 and TRBJ2-5; TRBD2 is a possible D gene (6 bases). The CDR3 totals 11 residues. Per germline, CDR1 MNHNS and CDR2 SASEGT. V dropped 6 bases and J dropped 5 bases, with 7 bases sitting between them. The CDR3 DNA follows: TGTGCCAGCAGACTAGCTGAGACCCAGTACTTC. It specifies CASRLAETQYF.

V and J are TRBV7-9 and TRBJ1-1; no firm D call. The CDR3 extends over 12 amino acids. The V gene lost 7 bases and the J gene lost 4 bases, with 10 bases spanning the gap. The germline V gene encodes CDR1 SEHNR and CDR2 FQNEAQ (reference sequence). CDR3 residues: CASTHEATEAFF. In DNA, the CDR3 is TGTGCCAGCACCCATGAAGCCACTGAAGCTTTCTTT.

The V gene is TRBV7-2, the J gene TRBJ1-6, with D unresolved. Germline CDR1 and CDR2: SGHTA and FQGNSA. V was clipped by 4 bases and J by 5 bases, with 9 bases between them. This CDR3 comprises 14 residues. The CDR3 DNA sequence: TGTGCCAGCAGCTCCGGACCGGATAATTCACCCCTCCACTTT. Translated, it gives CASSSGPDNSPLHF.

This clone was picked up a small number of times. The genes are TRBV18 and TRBJ2-7; no definite D call. The V and J ends lost 3 bases and 2 bases respectively, with 14 bases between them. The germline gives CDR1 KGHSH, CDR2 LQKENI. The CDR3 has 15 residues. The CDR3 sequence: CASSPMGRVTYEQYF. In nucleotides, the CDR3 is TGTGCCAGCTCACCGATGGGCCGGGTAACCTACGAGCAGTACTTC.

V usage is TRBV6-5 and J usage is TRBJ2-7, with 13 nucleotides matching TRBD2. The trim removed 6 bases at V and 5 bases at J, leaving 7 bases unmatched. The CDR3 is made up of 15 amino acids. Germline V gene data show CDR1 as MNHEY and CDR2 as SVGAGI. The CDR3 coding sequence is TGTGCCAGCAGATACGGACTAGCGGGGGTCGACGAGCAGTACTTC. The encoded protein is CASRYGLAGVDEQYF.

In this sample, this clone turned up once. V is TRBV28 and J is TRBJ1-5, with D possibly being TRBD1 (6 bases). This CDR3 is built from 13 residues. V gave up 6 bases and J gave up 8 bases, with 14 bases separating them. From germline, CDR1 is MDHEN and CDR2 SYDVKM. Here the CDR3 DNA reads TGTGCCAGCAGACAGAGGGGGAATGAGCCCCAGCATTTT. As protein: CASRQRGNEPQHF.

The chain carries TRBV27 and TRBJ1-5, with D hard to call. The CDR3 is 16 amino acids. V was clipped by 6 bases and J by 4 bases, with 19 bases between them. The V gene's germline CDR1 is MNHEY and CDR2 SMNVEV (reference sequence). CDR3 nucleotide sequence: TGTGCCAGCAGGAGCGGTGGGCAGATGAAAAATCAGCCCCAGCATTTT. Translated, it gives CASRSGGQMKNQPQHF.